The 9 T cell receptor beta chains given below trace back to one sample, sequenced in a study of cytomegalovirus exposure and HLA in healthy donors. A multiplex PCR was run with 60 Vbeta primers and 13 Jbeta primers. Profiling relied on immunoSEQ multiplex PCR, and the TCRdb table lists in-frame clones only, not all of them. The sample records 190,000 or so clones, 80% being singletons. Material for sequencing was PBMCs. These receptors were obtained from a boy aged 5-17 years in good health and CMV-seronegative.

CDR3 nucleotide sequence: TGTGCCAGCCAGGGATACAATGAGCAGTTCTTC. Translation gives CASQGYNEQFF. The V and J genes are TRBV7-2 and TRBJ2-1, with D possibly TRBD1 on 5 matching bases. The CDR3 loop spans 11 amino acids. V gave up 8 bases and J gave up 4 bases, with 6 bases separating them. The germline CDR1 and CDR2 sequences are SGHTA and FQGNSA.

The chain has TRBV6-1 and TRBJ1-1; the D is unclear. V lost 8 bases, J lost 3 bases, and 13 bases lay in between. Germline V lookup: CDR1 MNHNS, CDR2 SASEGT. The CDR3 spans 13 residues. The chain's CDR3 is CASLLVVDTEAFF. The CDR3 DNA sequence: TGTGCCAGCCTTTTAGTTGTAGACACTGAAGCTTTCTTT.

The chain is built from TRBV27 and TRBJ1-1, with 9 bases that match TRBD1. This CDR3 spans 14 amino acids. Germline values: CDR1 MNHEY, CDR2 SMNVEV (reference sequence). V dropped 5 bases and J dropped 5; count of bases not matched to a gene: 6. The CDR3 nucleotides read TGTGCCAGCAGTCAACAGGGGGCGCCTACTGAAGCTTTCTTT. Translation gives CASSQQGAPTEAFF.

The V gene is TRBV4-1, the J gene TRBJ1-2, with 8 positions matching TRBD1. This CDR3 contains 16 residues. Germline CDR1 is MGHRA and CDR2 is YSYEKL. After removal of 1 base from V and 6 bases from J, the junction contained 10 bases not matched to a gene. The CDR3 sequence is CASSQAGTGVLDGYTF. Here the CDR3 DNA reads TGCGCCAGCAGCCAAGCTGGGACAGGCGTCCTTGATGGCTACACCTTC.

In DNA form, the CDR3 reads TGTGCCAGCAGCACCGGACTGGGAAGCTCCTACAATGAGCAGTTCTTC. It encodes CASSTGLGSSYNEQFF. The rearrangement joins TRBV7-9 to TRBJ2-1, with D possibly matching TRBD2 (5 bases). Trimming removed 5 bases from V and 0 bases from J, with 14 bases in between. CDR1 is SEHNR, CDR2 FQNEAQ, per germline (reference sequence). The CDR3 has 16 amino acids.

The chain joins TRBV19 to TRBJ2-1, with D tentatively TRBD2 (5 bases). Per germline, CDR1 LNHDA and CDR2 SQIVND (reference sequence). CDR3 length: 15 amino acids. Between the trimmed V and J ends, which lost 5 bases and 0 bases, there was a span of 11 bases. This chain's CDR3 is CASSSSGLSYNEQFF. As DNA, the CDR3 is TGTGCCAGTAGTTCGAGCGGTCTCTCCTACAATGAGCAGTTCTTC.

This chain joins TRBV15 and TRBJ2-3; 11 nucleotides align to TRBD2. This CDR3 has 18 amino acids. Trimming took 0 bases from V and 4 from J; bases not matched to a gene: 9. The V gene's germline CDR1 is LNHNV and CDR2 YYDKDF (reference sequence). CDR3 amino acids: CATSRDRTSGSYADTQYF. CDR3 coding DNA: TGTGCCACCAGCAGAGATAGAACTAGCGGGAGTTATGCAGATACGCAGTATTTT.

V usage is TRBV27 and J usage is TRBJ2-5; 10 nucleotides match TRBD1. Germline CDR1 and CDR2: MNHEY and SMNVEV (reference sequence). Trimming removed 4 bases from V and 3 bases from J; junction bases left unmatched: 8. The length of the CDR3 is 16 residues. The CDR3 DNA is TGTGCCAGCAGTTCCCAACCCGGGACAGGGGAAGAGACCCAGTACTTC. Its translation is CASSSQPGTGEETQYF.

The rearrangement links TRBV7-3 to TRBJ2-7; 7 bases align to TRBD2. Per the germline V gene, CDR1 is SGHTA and CDR2 is FQGTGA. Trimming removed 2 bases from V and 0 bases from J; junction bases left unmatched: 7. The CDR3 covers 16 residues. CDR3 DNA sequence: TGTGCCAGCAGCTTAGGCTGGCGGGAGAGCTCCTACGAGCAGTACTTC. Translated: CASSLGWRESSYEQYF.